This TCR beta chain is from a study of shared clonotypes between healthy human individuals. Looking at the study overall: Per donor, CD8 memory used one plate, CD8 naive used two, CD4 memory used three and CD4 naive used three.

Sequenced by immunoSEQ multiplex PCR; TCRdb stores in-frame clones only, minus some. The table records around 2.3 million clones, approximately 94% of them present only once. V shed 0 bases and J 2 bases; nucleotides not matched to a gene: 4. The length of the CDR3 is 15 residues. CDR1 and CDR2 (germline): MNHEY, SVGAGI. Healthy HIV-negative adults without recent acute infections or vaccinations served as donors. On this clone itself: Within the sample, other DNA sequences also encode this same CDR3.

The clonotype comes from a man aged 18-30 years in good health. Sequencing input: naive CD4+ T cells sorted from blood. As to subset: CD45RA+ positively selected. This chain connects TRBV6-5 to TRBJ2-7; 7 bases fit TRBD1. The CDR3 DNA sequence: TGTGCCAGCAGTTACTCGAGGCAGGGGGCCTACGAGCAGTACTTC. Amino acid sequence: CASSYSRQGAYEQYF.